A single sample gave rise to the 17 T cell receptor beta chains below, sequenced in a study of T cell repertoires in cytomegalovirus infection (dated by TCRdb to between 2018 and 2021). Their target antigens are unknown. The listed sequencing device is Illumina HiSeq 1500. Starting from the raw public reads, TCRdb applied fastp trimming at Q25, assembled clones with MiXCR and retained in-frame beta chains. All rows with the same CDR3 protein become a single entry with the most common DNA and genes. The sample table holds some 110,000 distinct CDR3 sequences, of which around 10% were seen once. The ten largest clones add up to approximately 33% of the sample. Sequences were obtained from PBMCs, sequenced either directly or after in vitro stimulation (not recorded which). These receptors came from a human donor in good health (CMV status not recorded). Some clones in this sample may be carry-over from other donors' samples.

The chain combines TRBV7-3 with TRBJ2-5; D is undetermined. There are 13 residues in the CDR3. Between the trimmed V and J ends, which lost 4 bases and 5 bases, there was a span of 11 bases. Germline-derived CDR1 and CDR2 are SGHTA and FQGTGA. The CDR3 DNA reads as TGTGCCAGCAGCTCCTATCCCGCGGAGACCCAGTACTTC. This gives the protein CASSSYPAETQYF.

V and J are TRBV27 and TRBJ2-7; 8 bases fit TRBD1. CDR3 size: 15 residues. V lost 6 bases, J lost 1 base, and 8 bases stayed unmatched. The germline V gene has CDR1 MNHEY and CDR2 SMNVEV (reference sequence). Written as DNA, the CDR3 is TGTGCCAGCAGAAGACAGGGGTTTCCTTCCTACGAGCAGTACTTC. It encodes CASRRQGFPSYEQYF.

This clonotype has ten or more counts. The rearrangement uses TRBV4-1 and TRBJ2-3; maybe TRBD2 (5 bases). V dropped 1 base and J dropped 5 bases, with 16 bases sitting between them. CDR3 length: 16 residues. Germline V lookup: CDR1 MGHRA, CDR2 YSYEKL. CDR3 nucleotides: TGCGCCAGCAGCCAAGCTAATTTGGGCGCGGGAGATACGCAGTATTTT. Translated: CASSQANLGAGDTQYF.

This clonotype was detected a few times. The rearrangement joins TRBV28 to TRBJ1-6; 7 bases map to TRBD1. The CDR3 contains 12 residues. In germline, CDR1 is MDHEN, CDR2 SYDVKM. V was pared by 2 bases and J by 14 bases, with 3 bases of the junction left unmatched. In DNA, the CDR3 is TGTGCCAGCAGTTTAGACAGGGTGGCCCTCCACTTT. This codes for CASSLDRVALHF.

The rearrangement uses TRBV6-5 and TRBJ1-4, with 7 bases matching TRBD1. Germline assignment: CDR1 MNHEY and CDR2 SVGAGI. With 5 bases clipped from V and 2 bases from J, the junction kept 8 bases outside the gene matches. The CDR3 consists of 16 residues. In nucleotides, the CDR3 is TGTGCCAGCAGTCGGAAGGGGGCTACCACTAATGAAAAACTGTTTTTT. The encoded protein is CASSRKGATTNEKLFF.

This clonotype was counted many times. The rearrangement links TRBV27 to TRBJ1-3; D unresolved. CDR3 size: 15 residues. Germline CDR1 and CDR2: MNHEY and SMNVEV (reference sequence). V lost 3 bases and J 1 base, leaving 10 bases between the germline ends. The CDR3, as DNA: TGTGCCAGCAGTTTGGGTCTAGAGTCTGGAAACACCATATATTTT. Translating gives CASSLGLESGNTIYF.

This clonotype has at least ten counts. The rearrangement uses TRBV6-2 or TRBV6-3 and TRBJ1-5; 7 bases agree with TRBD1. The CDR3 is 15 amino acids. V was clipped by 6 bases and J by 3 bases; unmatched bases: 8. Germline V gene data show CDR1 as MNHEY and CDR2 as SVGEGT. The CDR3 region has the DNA TGTGCCAGCAGGAACCGGGACAGACCCAATCAGCCCCAGCATTTT. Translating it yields CASRNRDRPNQPQHF.

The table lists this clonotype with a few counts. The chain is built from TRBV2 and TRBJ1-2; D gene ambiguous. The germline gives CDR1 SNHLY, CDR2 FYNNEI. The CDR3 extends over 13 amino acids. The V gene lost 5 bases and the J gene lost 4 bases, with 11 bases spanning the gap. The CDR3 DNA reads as TGTGCCAGCAGTAAGCGTGACGGCTATGGCTACACCTTC. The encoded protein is CASSKRDGYGYTF.

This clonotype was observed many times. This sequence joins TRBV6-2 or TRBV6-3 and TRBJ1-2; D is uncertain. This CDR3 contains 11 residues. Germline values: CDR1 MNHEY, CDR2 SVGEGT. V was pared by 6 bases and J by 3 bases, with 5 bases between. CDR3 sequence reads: CASRRDYGYTF. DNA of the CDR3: TGTGCCAGCAGAAGGGACTATGGCTACACCTTC.

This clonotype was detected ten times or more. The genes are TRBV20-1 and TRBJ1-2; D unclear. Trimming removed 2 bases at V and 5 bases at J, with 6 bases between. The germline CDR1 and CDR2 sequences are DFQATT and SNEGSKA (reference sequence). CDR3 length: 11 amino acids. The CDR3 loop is CSARSDYGYTF. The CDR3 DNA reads TGCAGTGCTAGATCGGATTATGGCTACACCTTC.

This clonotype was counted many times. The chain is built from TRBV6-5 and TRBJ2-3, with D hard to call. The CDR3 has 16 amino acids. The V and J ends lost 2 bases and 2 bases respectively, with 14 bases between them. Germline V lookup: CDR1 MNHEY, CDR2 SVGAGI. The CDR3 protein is CASSYQSRRSTDTQYF. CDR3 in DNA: TGTGCCAGCAGTTACCAGTCGAGACGTTCCACAGATACGCAGTATTTT.

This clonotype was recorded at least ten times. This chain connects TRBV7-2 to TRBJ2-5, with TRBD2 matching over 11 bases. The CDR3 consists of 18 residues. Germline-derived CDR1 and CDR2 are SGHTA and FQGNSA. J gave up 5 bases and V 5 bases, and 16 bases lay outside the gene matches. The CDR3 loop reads CASSPVGFSGRALETQYF. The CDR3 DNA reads TGTGCCAGCAGCCCCGTCGGGTTTAGCGGGAGGGCTTTGGAGACCCAGTACTTC.

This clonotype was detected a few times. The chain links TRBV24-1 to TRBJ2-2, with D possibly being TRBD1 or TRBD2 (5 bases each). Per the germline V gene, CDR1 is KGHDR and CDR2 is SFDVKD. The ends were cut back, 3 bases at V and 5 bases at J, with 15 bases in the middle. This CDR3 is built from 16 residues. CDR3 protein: CATSDPGTAATGELFF. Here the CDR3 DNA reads TGTGCCACCAGTGATCCTGGGACGGCGGCTACCGGGGAGCTGTTTTTT.

CDR3 sequence (DNA): TGTGCCACCAGTGAACGGGGGACTGAAGCTTTCTTT. Amino acid sequence: CATSERGTEAFF. This chain links TRBV24-1 with TRBJ1-1, with a weak D call TRBD1 (5 bases). The CDR3 length is 12 residues. Germline V gene lookup returns CDR1 KGHDR and CDR2 SFDVKD. The V end was cut by 4 bases, the J end by 5 bases, with 7 bases between.

Here the CDR3 DNA reads TGTGCCAGTCGGGAGGGCCGTCTCTACGAGCAGTACTTC. Protein product: CASREGRLYEQYF. This chain connects TRBV6-6 to TRBJ2-7; TRBD2 matches at 8 bases. V was pared by 9 bases and J by 3 bases, with 7 bases of the junction left unmatched. Germline lookup yields CDR1 MNHNY and CDR2 SVGAGI (reference sequence). This CDR3 spans 13 amino acids.

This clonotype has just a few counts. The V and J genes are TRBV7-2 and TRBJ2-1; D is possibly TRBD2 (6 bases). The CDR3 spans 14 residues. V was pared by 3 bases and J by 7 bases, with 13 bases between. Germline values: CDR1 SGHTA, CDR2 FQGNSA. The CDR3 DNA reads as TGTGCCAGCAGCTTGGGACTTTCCGCGAATGAGCAGTTCTTC. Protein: CASSLGLSANEQFF.

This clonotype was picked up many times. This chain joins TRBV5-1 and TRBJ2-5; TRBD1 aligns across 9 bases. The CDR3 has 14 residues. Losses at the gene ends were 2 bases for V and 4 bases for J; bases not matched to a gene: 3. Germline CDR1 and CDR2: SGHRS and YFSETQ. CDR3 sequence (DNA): TGCGCCAGCAGCTTCACAGGGGGCGCAGAGACCCAGTACTTC. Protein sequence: CASSFTGGAETQYF.